What follows is one T cell receptor (beta chain) and its context. Its antigen is unidentified. This specimen belongs to a study of a mutant IDH1 vaccine in newly diagnosed glioma. The wider study: Patients' prior therapy spanned radiotherapy, temozolomide, or both; most underwent both.

Time point defined: week 5, during vaccination. Each dose delivered 300 ug of mutant IDH1 20-mer peptide subcutaneously with imiquimod. Measured with immunoSEQ multiplex PCR; TCRdb has only the in-frame clones, and not every one. The sample has tens of thousands of clones; approximately 80% are singletons. The CDR3 consists of 14 residues. The V and J ends lost 0 bases and 4 bases respectively, with 8 bases between them. The germline CDR1 and CDR2 sequences are SGHRS and YFSETQ. The sequences come from PBMCs, collected from a glioma patient whose treatment included an IDH1 peptide vaccine. The gene calls are TRBV5-1 and TRBJ1-5, with a tentative D call TRBD1 (5 bases). The receptor was derived from a man aged 50 to 59 with glioma. CDR3 protein: CASSLGGVNQPQHF. CDR3 bases: TGCGCCAGCAGCTTGGGAGGGGTGAATCAGCCCCAGCATTTT.